Below are 20 T cell receptor beta chains sequenced from a single sample in a study of cytomegalovirus exposure and HLA in healthy donors. The study ran its PCR with 60 Vbeta and 13 Jbeta primers. The data were produced by immunoSEQ multiplex PCR, yet TCRdb's version contains in-frame clones alone and is incomplete. This table has around 120,000 clones, less than 85% appearing once. Specimen: PBMCs. These receptors were collected from a man younger than 40 in good health and CMV-seronegative.

This clone was counted between two and nine times. The gene calls are TRBV7-9 and TRBJ1-1; no reliable D call. Germline V lookup: CDR1 SEHNR, CDR2 FQNEAQ (reference sequence). This CDR3 region has 13 residues. V lost 5 bases to trimming and J lost 4 bases, with 11 bases between them. The CDR3 here is CASSLPGVTEAFF. In DNA form, the CDR3 reads TGTGCCAGCAGCCTCCCAGGTGTCACTGAAGCTTTCTTT.

The CDR3 region has the DNA TGTGCCTGGAGTGTAGGGTCCGGGACAGGGGGTTCGGGCGAGCAGTACTTC. This gives the protein CAWSVGSGTGGSGEQYF. This chain joins TRBV30 and TRBJ2-7; 11 nucleotides line up with TRBD1. The ends lost 0 bases at V and 6 bases at J; junction bases unmatched: 13. In germline, CDR1 is GTSNPN, CDR2 SVGIG (reference sequence). The CDR3 sequence is 17 residues long.

This chain connects TRBV10-3 to TRBJ1-5; D not certain. Germline V lookup: CDR1 ENHRY, CDR2 SYGVKD. This CDR3 spans 12 amino acids. V lost 2 bases and J lost 11, with 10 bases in between. CDR3 region: CAISEESSTQHF. CDR3 DNA: TGTGCCATCAGTGAGGAGTCCTCGACCCAGCATTTT.

This clone was seen once. This rearrangement joins TRBV19 to TRBJ2-3, with TRBD2 matching 15 bases. The CDR3 totals 21 residues. The trim removed 3 bases at V and 1 base at J, leaving 14 bases unmatched. Germline-derived CDR1 and CDR2 are LNHDA and SQIVND (reference sequence). CDR3 bases: TGTGCCAGTAGTATCCGCTCCATTGGGACTAGCGGGAGGACCCGCACAGATACGCAGTATTTT. Protein: CASSIRSIGTSGRTRTDTQYF.

The genes are TRBV11-3 and TRBJ2-3; TRBD1 matches at 7 bases. The ends lost 3 bases at V and 4 bases at J; junction bases unmatched: 4. The CDR3 has 14 residues. Germline loops: CDR1 SGHNT, CDR2 YENEEA. In nucleotides, the CDR3 is TGTGCCAGCAGCTTCGGCCAGGGGGCAGATACGCAGTATTTT. Its protein product is CASSFGQGADTQYF.

This clone has just a few counts. The chain recombines TRBV4-2 with TRBJ1-3; D might be TRBD1 (5 bases). This CDR3 comprises 15 residues. V was shortened by 2 bases and J by 1 base, with 9 bases between the two germline ends. Germline loops: CDR1 LGHNA, CDR2 YNFKEQ. The DNA for the CDR3 is TGTGCCAGCAGCCAACAGGGTGAGTCTGGAAACACCATATATTTT. This gives the protein CASSQQGESGNTIYF.

The DNA of the CDR3 is TGTGCCAGTAGTATCCTCCTATCTTACGAGCAGTACTTC. Its translation: CASSILLSYEQYF. V usage is TRBV19 and J usage is TRBJ2-7; D ambiguous. This CDR3 region has 13 residues. Per the germline V gene, CDR1 is LNHDA and CDR2 is SQIVND (reference sequence). V lost 3 bases, J lost 4 bases, and 10 bases lay in between.

The chain employs TRBV6-5 and TRBJ2-2; a weak D match, TRBD2 (6 bases). Germline V CDR1 and CDR2: MNHEY, SVGAGI. V was pared by 4 bases and J by 4 bases, with 13 bases between. The CDR3 runs 15 residues. DNA of the CDR3: TGTGCCAGCAGTTTTGGGACTGAGGGCACCGGGGAGCTGTTTTTT. Translation gives CASSFGTEGTGELFF.

A few counts support this clone. The rearrangement links TRBV2 to TRBJ1-1; the D is unclear. Germline V gene data show CDR1 as SNHLY and CDR2 as FYNNEI. This CDR3 contains 12 residues. Deletions cut 6 bases from V and 5 bases from J, with 10 bases between. The CDR3 coding sequence is TGTGCCAGCAGGTCGGAGGGAACTGAAGCTTTCTTT. It yields the protein CASRSEGTEAFF.

The chain uses TRBV5-1 and TRBJ2-1, with 7 bases identical to TRBD2. Germline assignment: CDR1 SGHRS and CDR2 YFSETQ. This CDR3 is built from 15 residues. Trimming took 8 bases from V and 7 from J; bases not matched to a gene: 15. CDR3 sequence: CASGGGSGVTNEQFF. The CDR3 DNA is TGCGCCAGTGGTGGCGGGAGTGGGGTTACAAATGAGCAGTTCTTC.

CDR3 sequence: CASSPFSRPGQGSAFF. Here the CDR3 DNA reads TGTGCCAGCAGCCCTTTTAGTAGACCGGGACAGGGGTCAGCTTTCTTT. The V call is TRBV21-1, the J call TRBJ1-1; TRBD1 is taken as the D call from the table, unchecked against the DNA. TRBV21-1 is an annotated pseudogene. The CDR3 is 16 residues long.

V usage is TRBV15 and J usage is TRBJ2-7, with 7 nucleotides matching TRBD1. The length of the CDR3 is 15 residues. V dropped 4 bases and J dropped 2; count of bases not matched to a gene: 8. Per the germline V gene, CDR1 is LNHNV and CDR2 is YYDKDF (reference sequence). DNA for the CDR3: TGTGCCACCAGCAAAAGGGACAGTACCCCCTACGAGCAGTACTTC. It encodes CATSKRDSTPYEQYF.

The genes are TRBV6-5 and TRBJ2-3, with a tentative D call TRBD2 (5 bases). CDR1 is MNHEY, CDR2 SVGAGI, per germline. The ends were cut back, 5 bases at V and 2 bases at J, with 11 bases in the middle. This CDR3 is 14 amino acids long. The CDR3 DNA reads as TGTGCCAGCAGTAGACCGGGAACCACAGATACGCAGTATTTT. This sequence encodes CASSRPGTTDTQYF.

This chain connects TRBV9 to TRBJ2-4; 9 bases match TRBD1. The CDR3 is made up of 14 amino acids. Per the germline V gene, CDR1 is SGDLS and CDR2 is YYNGEE. The V and J ends lost 3 bases and 7 bases, in that order; junction bases with no gene match: 5. DNA for the CDR3: TGTGCCAGCAGCGCCGGACAGGGGAGGAACATTCAGTACTTC. It codes for CASSAGQGRNIQYF.

The chain has TRBV7-2 and TRBJ2-7; a possible D gene is TRBD2 (7 bases). The V gene's germline CDR1 is SGHTA and CDR2 FQGNSA. Trimming left V 1 base short and J 3 bases short, with 13 bases between. The CDR3 is 15 residues long. The CDR3 DNA reads TGTGCCAGCAGCTTAGAAGGGGGGGGGAGCTACGAGCAGTACTTC. Its protein is CASSLEGGGSYEQYF.

The V call is TRBV10-2, the J call TRBJ2-5, with D tentatively TRBD1 (7 bases). Germline CDR1 reads WSHSY; CDR2 reads SAAADI. V was cut by 6 bases and J by 5 bases, with 19 bases left in between. CDR3 length equals 15 residues. In DNA form, the CDR3 reads TGCGCCAGCAGGGGCGGGACAGATAACACCGAGACCCAGTACTTC. Translated, it gives CASRGGTDNTETQYF.

This chain links TRBV28 with TRBJ2-7; 9 positions match TRBD1. CDR1 is MDHEN, CDR2 SYDVKM, per germline. This CDR3 region has 13 residues. Trimming at V came to 6 bases and at J to 6 bases, leaving 6 bases not matched to a gene. DNA of the CDR3: TGTGCCAGCAGCATTTCGACAGGGGGCGAGCAGTACTTC. Its protein product is CASSISTGGEQYF.

V usage is TRBV7-8 and J usage is TRBJ2-7; 10 nucleotides match TRBD2. Germline assignment: CDR1 SGHVS and CDR2 FQNEAQ. The CDR3 loop spans 18 amino acids. V shed 1 base and J 0 bases; nucleotides not matched to a gene: 9. CDR3 DNA sequence: TGTGCCAGCAGCTTAGATAGGGCTAGCGGGAGAGGCTCCTACGAGCAGTACTTC. Translation gives CASSLDRASGRGSYEQYF.

This rearrangement joins TRBV30 to TRBJ2-7; no firm D call. The CDR3 has 13 amino acids. Between the trimmed V and J ends, which lost 2 bases and 3 bases, there was a span of 11 bases. Germline CDR1 reads GTSNPN; CDR2 reads SVGIG (reference sequence). The CDR3 protein is CAWSRFHFYEQYF. CDR3 nucleotide sequence: TGTGCCTGGAGTCGCTTCCACTTCTACGAGCAGTACTTC.

This chain connects TRBV6-5 to TRBJ2-7; TRBD2 aligns across 9 bases. The ends lost 1 base at V and 0 bases at J; junction bases unmatched: 4. Germline CDR1 and CDR2: MNHEY and SVGAGI. This CDR3 comprises 16 residues. As DNA, the CDR3 is TGTGCCAGCAGTTACTTCGCTAGCGGGAACTCCTACGAGCAGTACTTC. It yields the protein CASSYFASGNSYEQYF.